The rows below give T cell receptor beta chains drawn from one sample of a study of T-cell memory formation after mild COVID-19. TCRdb fed the 5' RACE reads into MiXCR, producing one record per CDR3 protein. This table holds about 440,000 distinct CDR3 sequences, 20% found once. Specimen: PBMCs or a T cell subset sorted from them (not recorded which). Receptors were obtained from an adult woman who had mild COVID-19 (a few samples of this study predate the infection). Cell type and time point are not known. CDR3s leave out the opening cysteine and the closing phenylalanine or tryptophan. Fields, in order: J gene, V gene, CDR3 protein.

TRBJ2-2	TRBV29-1	SVVQANTGELF
TRBJ2-1	TRBV7-8	ASSRDRGAYNEQF
TRBJ2-7	TRBV6-2/TRBV6-3	ASKQTGWVYEQY
TRBJ2-2	TRBV5-1	ASSPDANTGELF
TRBJ1-1	TRBV2	ASSVAPGTNTEAF
TRBJ1-2	TRBV19	ASSGRTGLEGYT
TRBJ2-1	TRBV3-1	ASSRREIKKDNEQF
TRBJ1-2	TRBV15	ATSRDRGQGNGYT
TRBJ2-3	TRBV24-1	ATSDPLADTRRIEQY
TRBJ2-7	TRBV7-9	ASSLRGTGREQY
TRBJ2-3	TRBV2	ASSVRDTQY
TRBJ2-7	TRBV6-5	ASSGTGRGPYEQY
TRBJ2-3	TRBV9	ASSVGLAGTPSTDTQY
TRBJ2-1	TRBV4-1	ASSQPVGGYNEQF
TRBJ2-5	TRBV7-7	ASSRPCAGPETQY
TRBJ1-3	TRBV6-5	ASRKTADSGNTIY
TRBJ2-1	TRBV7-2	ASSLGLNNEQF
TRBJ1-2	TRBV29-1	SVEQTGYRYGYT
TRBJ2-5	TRBV6-6	ASSGADQETQY
TRBJ2-7	TRBV12-3/TRBV12-4	ASSYGGGFYEQY
TRBJ2-1	TRBV24-1	ATSDLTSGHNEQF
TRBJ2-1	TRBV7-9	ASSSGARVRYNEQF
TRBJ2-2	TRBV6-4	ASSDSGQGNTGELF
TRBJ1-4	TRBV7-3	ASSLTGTSNEKLF
TRBJ1-2	TRBV25-1	ASSGGTTGAHRNYGYT
TRBJ2-1	TRBV7-2	ASSLSSGRIPNEQF
TRBJ2-3	TRBV10-3	AISESDTQY
TRBJ2-7	TRBV2	ASSELRDSYEQY
TRBJ2-6	TRBV5-1	ASSASRDRAGANVLT
TRBJ2-3	TRBV12-3/TRBV12-4	ASGPWADTDTQY
TRBJ1-5	TRBV20-1	ARKLGTLNQPQH
TRBJ1-5	TRBV6-2/TRBV6-3	ASTQYETGTVH
TRBJ2-5	TRBV9	ASSVDMGKETQY
TRBJ1-2	TRBV12-3/TRBV12-4	ASSFQTHGYGYT
TRBJ2-1	TRBV5-1	ASSSGTGGYNEQF
TRBJ2-5	TRBV7-9	ASSLGKTQY
TRBJ2-7	TRBV24-1	ATSDFSEQY
TRBJ2-5	TRBV3-1	ASSQDARGETQY
TRBJ2-2	TRBV5-5	ASSLRAAGFTGELF
TRBJ1-6	TRBV3-1	ASSHWTANSPLH
TRBJ1-5	TRBV5-1	ASSLAGDRNSNQPQH
TRBJ1-2	TRBV20-1	SAFNRGGYT
TRBJ1-5	TRBV24-1	ATSDIGQGEQPQH
TRBJ1-5	TRBV7-2	ASSINSNQPQH
TRBJ2-1	TRBV5-1	ASSPRSTGLAGGYNEQF
TRBJ2-5	TRBV5-1	ASSPGQTGTETQY
TRBJ1-3	TRBV24-1	ATRSTSGNTIY
TRBJ2-7	TRBV4-2	ASSQGPSGSLYEQY
TRBJ1-4	TRBV7-2	ASRTENEKLF
TRBJ2-2	TRBV11-2	ASSLAARARTGELF
TRBJ2-7	TRBV12-3/TRBV12-4	ASTAWGIREQY
TRBJ1-3	TRBV7-4	ASSLIYVNAGNTIY
TRBJ1-1	TRBV30	AWSRQGWDTEAF